One and the same sample provided the 24 T cell receptor beta chains below, sequenced in a study of T-cell memory formation after mild COVID-19. TCRdb analysed the 5' RACE reads with MiXCR anew, one entry per CDR3 protein. The sample includes approximately 560,000 distinct CDR3 sequences, 17% seen only once; the top ten take roughly 7.7%. The sequenced sample was PBMCs or a T cell subset sorted from them (not recorded which). The receptor source for this set is an adult woman who had mild COVID-19 (a few samples of this study predate the infection). Cell type and time point are not known.

The chain recombines TRBV9 with TRBJ2-1; 8 bases fit TRBD2. Germline V gene data show CDR1 as SGDLS and CDR2 as YYNGEE. V gave up 4 bases and J gave up 3 bases; unmatched junction bases: 12. The CDR3 extends over 17 amino acids. CDR3 sequence reads: CASSTGAGTSHYNEQFF. DNA for the CDR3: TGTGCCAGCAGCACCGGGGCCGGGACTAGTCACTACAATGAGCAGTTCTTC.

The chain couples TRBV4-1 to TRBJ1-6, with 10 positions matching TRBD1. The CDR3 is 16 residues long. V shed 1 base, J shed 9 bases, and the junction held 6 bases outside the gene matches. The V gene's germline CDR1 is MGHRA and CDR2 YSYEKL. The CDR3 sequence: CASSQGGRDRGSPLHF. As DNA, the CDR3 is TGCGCCAGCAGCCAAGGGGGTCGGGACAGGGGTTCACCCCTCCACTTT.

V gene TRBV12-3 or TRBV12-4 combines with J gene TRBJ2-7; 11 bases match TRBD2. The CDR3 contains 16 residues. The J segment lost 3 bases and the V segment lost 3 bases, leaving 7 bases of the junction unmatched. CDR3 sequence reads: CASSLLAGGADYEQYF. CDR3 nucleotide sequence: TGTGCCAGCAGTTTGCTAGCGGGAGGAGCGGACTACGAGCAGTACTTC.

This clonotype turned up a few times. The V call is TRBV6-1, the J call TRBJ1-6; a possible D gene is TRBD1 (6 bases). The CDR3 runs 13 residues. The germline V and J ends were trimmed by 7 bases and 8 bases, with 12 bases remaining between them. From germline, CDR1 is MNHNS and CDR2 SASEGT. CDR3 residues: CASNGRTDSPLHF. CDR3 coding DNA: TGTGCCAGCAACGGCAGGACAGATTCACCCCTCCACTTT.

This clonotype showed up just a few times. The rearrangement links TRBV25-1 to TRBJ2-5; 12 bases line up with TRBD2. The ends lost 2 bases at V and 4 bases at J; junction bases unmatched: 11. Germline V gene sequence: CDR1 MGHDK, CDR2 SYGVNS. The CDR3 runs to 18 residues. The CDR3 nucleotides read TGTGCCAGCAGTGAAGGGAGACTAGCGGGAGTTGAGGGAGAGACCCAGTACTTC. This encodes CASSEGRLAGVEGETQYF.

This clonotype showed up just a few times. The chain uses TRBV19 and TRBJ1-2; D unresolved. From germline, CDR1 is LNHDA and CDR2 SQIVND (reference sequence). Trimming cost V 7 bases and J 4 bases, with 4 bases left between them. This CDR3 has 10 residues. CDR3 DNA sequence: TGTGCCAGTAATGGCTATGGCTACACCTTC. This gives the protein CASNGYGYTF.

The chain carries TRBV12-3 or TRBV12-4 and TRBJ2-7; 7 positions agree with TRBD2. This CDR3 region has 11 residues. V was clipped by 1 base and J by 12 bases; unmatched bases: 3. Here the CDR3 reads CASSLGLAVYF. The CDR3 DNA follows: TGTGCCAGCAGTTTAGGGCTAGCGGTGTACTTC.

This clonotype came up many times. This chain joins TRBV4-2 and TRBJ2-5; TRBD2 matches 11 bases. Trimming at V came to 1 base and at J to 2 bases, leaving 0 bases not matched to a gene. This CDR3 region has 15 residues. The germline V gene encodes CDR1 LGHNA and CDR2 YNFKEQ. CDR3: CASSQGLAGQETQYF. The CDR3 nucleotides are TGTGCCAGCAGCCAAGGACTAGCGGGGCAAGAGACCCAGTACTTC.

This clonotype showed up just a few times. The rearrangement uses TRBV6-5 and TRBJ2-6, with D perhaps matching TRBD2 (5 bases). The CDR3 covers 17 residues. Per the germline V gene, CDR1 is MNHEY and CDR2 is SVGAGI. Trimming cost V 6 bases and J 0 bases, with 15 bases left between them. CDR3 DNA: TGTGCCAGCAGACGTGAGGGCGGACTCTCTGGGGCCAACGTCCTGACTTTC. Translated: CASRREGGLSGANVLTF.

This clonotype showed up just a few times. This chain connects TRBV24-1 to TRBJ2-3; no firm D call. The length of the CDR3 is 12 residues. Germline CDR1 KGHDR, CDR2 SFDVKD. Trimming cost V 4 bases and J 5 bases, with 6 bases left between them. CDR3 region: CATSDNRDTQYF. CDR3 in DNA: TGTGCCACCAGTGACAACAGAGATACGCAGTATTTT.

The chain recombines TRBV27 with TRBJ2-1; 13 nucleotides align to TRBD2. CDR1 and CDR2 (germline): MNHEY, SMNVEV (reference sequence). This CDR3 contains 15 residues. Trimming took 7 bases from V and 7 from J; bases not matched to a gene: 7. The CDR3 DNA reads TGTGCCAGCAACTCGGGACTAGCGGGATATAATGAGCAGTTCTTC. It codes for CASNSGLAGYNEQFF.

This chain joins TRBV3-1 and TRBJ1-1; D possibly corresponds to TRBD1 (5 bases). The CDR3 has 15 amino acids. V lost 0 bases and J lost 0, with 8 bases in between. The germline V gene encodes CDR1 LGHDT and CDR2 YNNKEL (reference sequence). The CDR3 here is CASSQEGVMNTEAFF. CDR3 DNA sequence: TGTGCCAGCAGCCAAGAGGGGGTCATGAACACTGAAGCTTTCTTT. The entire variable domain, with the rest obtained from reference TRBV3-1 and TRBJ1-1, is as follows: DTAVSQTPKYLVTQMGNDKSIKCEQNLGHDTMYWYKQDSKKFLKIMFSYNNKELIINETVPNRFSPKSPDKAHLNLHINSLELGDSAVYFCASSQEGVMNTEAFFGQGTRLTVV.

This clonotype has just a few counts. The chain links TRBV28 to TRBJ1-3; D might be TRBD1 (5 bases). Germline V gives CDR1 MDHEN, CDR2 SYDVKM. The CDR3 length is 17 residues. V lost 6 bases to trimming and J lost 7 bases, with 25 bases between them. Written as DNA, the CDR3 is TGTGCCAGCAGCCATGGCAAAGGGACGCGCTATGGCAACACCATATATTTT. Translating it yields CASSHGKGTRYGNTIYF.

The chain couples TRBV6-5 to TRBJ2-2, with 9 bases fitting TRBD1. The CDR3 loop spans 19 amino acids. The junction had 18 bases not matched to a gene; V was cut back by 5 bases and J by 5 bases. The germline V gene encodes CDR1 MNHEY and CDR2 SVGAGI. The chain's CDR3 is CASSGGTGRREAKTGELFF. The CDR3 DNA follows: TGTGCCAGCAGTGGTGGGACAGGGAGGAGGGAAGCAAAGACCGGGGAGCTGTTTTTT.

This rearrangement joins TRBV3-1 to TRBJ2-3; TRBD2 matches at 11 bases. CDR1 and CDR2 (germline): LGHDT, YNNKEL (reference sequence). The CDR3 covers 15 residues. The junction had 7 bases not matched to a gene; V was cut back by 4 bases and J by 7 bases. CDR3 amino acids: CASSPASGGPYTQYF. CDR3 DNA: TGTGCCAGCAGCCCCGCTAGCGGGGGGCCTTATACGCAGTATTTT.

In DNA form, the CDR3 reads TGTGCCAGCAGGCTTGGGGGACACTACACTGAAGCTTTCTTT. Translated: CASRLGGHYTEAFF. The V gene is TRBV6-5, the J gene TRBJ1-1, with D perhaps matching TRBD1 (6 bases). This CDR3 is built from 14 residues. The germline V and J ends were trimmed by 6 bases and 3 bases, with 14 bases remaining between them. Germline CDR1 and CDR2: MNHEY and SVGAGI.

This clonotype was seen a few times. J is TRBJ2-3 and V is TRBV6-2 or TRBV6-3; the match to TRBD2 covers 11 bases. The CDR3 is 15 amino acids. The junction had 1 base not matched to a gene; V was cut back by 2 bases and J by 3 bases. CDR1 and CDR2 (germline): MNHEY, SVGEGT. As DNA, the CDR3 is TGTGCCAGCAGTTACCTAGCGGGGGGAACAGATACGCAGTATTTT. It yields the protein CASSYLAGGTDTQYF.

The chain joins TRBV5-1 to TRBJ1-2; no clear D. CDR3 length: 14 residues. V was pared by 4 bases and J by 4 bases, with 14 bases between. CDR1 and CDR2 (germline): SGHRS, YFSETQ. CDR3 DNA sequence: TGCGCCAGCAGCAGCCGGGTCGGACTCTATGGCTACACCTTC. Its translation is CASSSRVGLYGYTF.

V gene TRBV7-9 combines with J gene TRBJ2-7, with 7 bases identical to TRBD2. Trimming removed 3 bases from V and 9 bases from J; junction bases left unmatched: 8. Germline CDR1 and CDR2: SEHNR and FQNEAQ (reference sequence). The CDR3 contains 13 residues. The CDR3 spells CASSFPYRGGQYF. The DNA of the CDR3 is TGTGCCAGCAGCTTTCCTTACCGCGGGGGGCAGTACTTC.

V and J are TRBV18 and TRBJ2-2; D gene uncertain. V lost 2 bases, J lost 2 bases, and 6 bases lay in between. Germline lookup yields CDR1 KGHSH and CDR2 LQKENI. The CDR3 is 14 amino acids. In DNA form, the CDR3 reads TGTGCCAGCTCACCAAAACAAAACACCGGGGAGCTGTTTTTT. Translating gives CASSPKQNTGELFF.

V gene TRBV5-1 combines with J gene TRBJ2-2; no firm D call. Trimming shortened V by 5 bases and J by 4 bases, and 12 bases separated the two germline ends. The CDR3 spans 14 residues. Germline V gene sequence: CDR1 SGHRS, CDR2 YFSETQ. In DNA, the CDR3 is TGCGCCAGCAGGCCGTTGGGGTCCACCGGGGAGCTGTTTTTT. It encodes CASRPLGSTGELFF.

This clonotype came up a few times. The chain is built from TRBV6-5 and TRBJ1-5; D might be TRBD1 (5 bases). The CDR3 loop spans 15 amino acids. The V gene lost 6 bases and the J gene lost 4 bases, with 16 bases spanning the gap. CDR1 is MNHEY, CDR2 SVGAGI, per germline. CDR3 sequence reads: CASSERGSRNQPQHF. Written as DNA, the CDR3 is TGTGCCAGCAGCGAAAGGGGTTCACGGAATCAGCCCCAGCATTTT.

Here the CDR3 DNA reads TGTGCCAGCAGCCCCTGGGGGGCACGGGAGCAGTTCTTC. Its translation is CASSPWGAREQFF. The J gene is TRBJ2-1, the V gene TRBV5-6; tentatively, D is TRBD1 or TRBD2 (6 bases each). The V gene's germline CDR1 is SGHDT and CDR2 YYEEEE. The CDR3 has 13 amino acids. V lost 4 bases and J 10 bases, leaving 15 bases between the germline ends.

This clonotype has just a few counts. The V call is TRBV19, the J call TRBJ1-1; 9 bases are a match to TRBD1. The J segment lost 1 base and the V segment lost 4 bases, leaving 1 base of the junction unmatched. CDR1 LNHDA and CDR2 SQIVND come from the germline V gene (reference sequence). This CDR3 region has 14 residues. CDR3 nucleotides: TGTGCCAGTAGTAAGGACAGGGGGAACACTGAAGCTTTCTTT. Encoded protein: CASSKDRGNTEAFF. The whole variable domain, filled in from reference TRBV19 and TRBJ1-1, reads DGGITQSPKYLFRKEGQNVTLSCEQNLNHDAMYWYRQDPGQGLRLIYYSQIVNDFQKGDIAEGYSVSREKKESFPLTVTSAQKNPTAFYLCASSKDRGNTEAFFGQGTRLTVV.